These T cell receptor beta chains were read from a single sample in a study of blood T cell repertoires in COVID-19. Using immunoSEQ multiplex PCR, the repertoire was profiled, and TCRdb retains in-frame clones only, with some absent. Of approximately 290,000 clones listed, around 89% were seen once; the top ten hold around 0.84%. The material sequenced was peripheral blood. The receptors shown here come from a man younger than 45 with acute or convalescent COVID-19. CDR3s include the opening cysteine and the closing phenylalanine or tryptophan. D genes are given only for firm matches. Size is omitted from some rows. Given values are once, few, many or a class for expanded clones.

.	TRBV4-1	.	TRBJ2-1	CASSQDGGDEQFF	TGCGCCAGCAGCCAAGATGGAGGCGATGAGCAGTTCTTC
.	TRBV7-9	TRBD1	TRBJ2-3	CASSSGQGGDTQYF	TGTGCCAGCAGCTCAGGACAGGGGGGAGATACGCAGTATTTT
few	TRBV19	TRBD1	TRBJ1-1	CASSMRWTGGTWSEAFF	TGTGCCAGTAGTATGAGGTGGACAGGGGGAACATGGTCTGAAGCTTTCTTT
.	TRBV30	.	TRBJ1-5	CACSQGSNQPQHF	TGTGCCTGCTCACAGGGTAGCAATCAGCCCCAGCATTTT
.	TRBV5-1	.	TRBJ2-5	CASSLAGRTGETQYF	TGCGCCAGCAGCTTGGCCGGACGGACTGGAGAGACCCAGTACTTC
.	TRBV6-6	.	TRBJ2-7	CASGGTYEQYF	TGTGCCAGCGGCGGAACCTACGAGCAGTACTTC
.	TRBV18	.	TRBJ1-5	CASSPQRGEPQHF	TGTGCCAGCTCACCACAACGGGGTGAGCCCCAGCATTTT
.	TRBV5-8	TRBD1	TRBJ1-2	CASSRGQAGYGYTF	TGTGCCAGCAGCCGTGGACAGGCTGGCTATGGCTACACCTTC
.	TRBV29-1	TRBD1	TRBJ1-2	CSGQTGAGRYGYTF	TGCAGCGGGCAGACAGGGGCCGGAAGGTATGGCTACACCTTC
.	TRBV7-2	TRBD2	TRBJ2-7	CASSSIGGGPYEQYF	TGTGCCAGCAGCTCGATTGGCGGGGGGCCGTACGAGCAGTACTTC
.	TRBV28	.	TRBJ2-7	CASSMGTGGTWYEQYF	TGTGCCAGCAGCATGGGGACTGGGGGGACCTGGTACGAGCAGTACTTC
.	TRBV2	.	TRBJ1-3	CASSEGLSGNTIYF	TGTGCCAGCAGTGAAGGTCTCTCTGGAAACACCATATATTTT